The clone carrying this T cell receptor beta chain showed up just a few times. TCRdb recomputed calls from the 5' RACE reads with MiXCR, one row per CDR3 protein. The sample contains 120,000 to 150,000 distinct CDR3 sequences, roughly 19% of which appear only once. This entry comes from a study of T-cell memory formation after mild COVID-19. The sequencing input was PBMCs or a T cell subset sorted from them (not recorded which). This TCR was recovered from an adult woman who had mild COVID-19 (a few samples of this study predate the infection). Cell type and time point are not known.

The CDR3 region is CASSSDGNTIYF. The CDR3 DNA sequence: TGTGCCAGCAGCTCCGATGGAAACACCATATATTTT. The V and J genes are TRBV6-1 and TRBJ1-3; D is ambiguous. The length of the CDR3 is 12 residues. Trimming pared 6 bases from V and 3 bases from J, leaving 6 bases between. Germline V gene sequence: CDR1 MNHNS, CDR2 SASEGT.